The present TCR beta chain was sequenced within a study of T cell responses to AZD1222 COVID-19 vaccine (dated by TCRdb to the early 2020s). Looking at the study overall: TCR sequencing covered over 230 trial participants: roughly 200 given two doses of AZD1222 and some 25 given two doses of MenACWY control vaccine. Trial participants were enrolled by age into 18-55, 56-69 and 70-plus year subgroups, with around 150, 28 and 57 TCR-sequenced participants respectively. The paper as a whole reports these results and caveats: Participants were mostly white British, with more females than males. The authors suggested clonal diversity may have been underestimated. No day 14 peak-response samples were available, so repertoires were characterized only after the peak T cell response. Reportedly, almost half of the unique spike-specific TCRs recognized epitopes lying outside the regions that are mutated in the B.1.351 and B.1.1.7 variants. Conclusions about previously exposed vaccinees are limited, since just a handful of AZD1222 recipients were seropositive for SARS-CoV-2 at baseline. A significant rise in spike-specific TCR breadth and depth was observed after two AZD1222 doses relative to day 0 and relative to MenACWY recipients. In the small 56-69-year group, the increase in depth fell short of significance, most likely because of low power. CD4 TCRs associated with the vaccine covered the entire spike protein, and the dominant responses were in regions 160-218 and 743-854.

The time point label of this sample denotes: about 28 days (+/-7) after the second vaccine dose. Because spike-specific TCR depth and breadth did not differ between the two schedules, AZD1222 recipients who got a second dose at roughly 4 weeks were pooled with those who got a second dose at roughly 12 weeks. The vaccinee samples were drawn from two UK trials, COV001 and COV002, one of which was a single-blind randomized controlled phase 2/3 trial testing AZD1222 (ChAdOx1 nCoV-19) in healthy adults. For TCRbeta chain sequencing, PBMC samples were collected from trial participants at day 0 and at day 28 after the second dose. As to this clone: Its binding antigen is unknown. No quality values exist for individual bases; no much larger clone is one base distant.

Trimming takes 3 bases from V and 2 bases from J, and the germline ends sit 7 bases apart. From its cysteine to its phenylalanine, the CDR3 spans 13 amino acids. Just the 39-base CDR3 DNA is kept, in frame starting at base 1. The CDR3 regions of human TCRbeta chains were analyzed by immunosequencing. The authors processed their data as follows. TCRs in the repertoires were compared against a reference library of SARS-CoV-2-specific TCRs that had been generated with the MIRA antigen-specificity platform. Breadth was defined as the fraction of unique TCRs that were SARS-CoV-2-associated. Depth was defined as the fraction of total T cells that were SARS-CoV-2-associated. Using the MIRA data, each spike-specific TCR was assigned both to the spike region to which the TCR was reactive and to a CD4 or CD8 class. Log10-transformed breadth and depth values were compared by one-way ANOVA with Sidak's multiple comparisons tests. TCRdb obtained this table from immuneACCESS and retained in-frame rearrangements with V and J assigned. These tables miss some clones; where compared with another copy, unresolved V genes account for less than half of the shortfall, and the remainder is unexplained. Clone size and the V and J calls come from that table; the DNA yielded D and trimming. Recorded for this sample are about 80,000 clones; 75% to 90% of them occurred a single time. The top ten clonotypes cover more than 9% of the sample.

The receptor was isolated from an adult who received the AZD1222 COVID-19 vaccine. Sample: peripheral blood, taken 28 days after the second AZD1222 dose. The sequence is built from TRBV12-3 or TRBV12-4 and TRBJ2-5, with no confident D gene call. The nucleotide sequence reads TGTGCCAGCAGTTTTTGGGCTCAAGAGACCCAGTACTTC. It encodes CASSFWAQETQYF.